These T cell receptor beta chains were read from a single sample in a study of blood T cell repertoires in COVID-19. TCRdb's table, derived via immunoSEQ multiplex PCR, lists solely in-frame clones and lacks some. The table lists about 180,000 clones, approximately 90% of them singletons. Sequenced material: peripheral blood. All receptors come from a man aged 18 to 35 who had recovered from COVID-19. Both conserved end residues are part of each CDR3. Each record gives: V gene, D gene, J gene, clone size, CDR3 protein, CDR3 DNA. The D gene is left open where the match is weak. For some rows the clone size is stated as once, few or many, or as a class when expanded; others skip it.

V: TRBV3-1/TRBV3-2; D: TRBD2; J: TRBJ2-1; size: .; CDR3: CASSQDGLAGVSYNEQFF; DNA: TGTGCCAGCAGCCAAGATGGACTAGCGGGAGTGTCCTACAATGAGCAGTTCTTC
V: TRBV20-1; D: .; J: TRBJ1-2; size: once; CDR3: CSASVRGIPHF; DNA: TGCAGTGCTAGTGTACGGGGGATACCCCACTTC
V: TRBV19; D: .; J: TRBJ1-1; size: .; CDR3: CATRASAEAFF; DNA: TGTGCCACCCGCGCTTCCGCTGAAGCTTTCTTT
V: TRBV28; D: TRBD2; J: TRBJ2-1; size: .; CDR3: CASLPAGLSNEQFF; DNA: TGTGCCAGCTTACCAGCGGGACTTTCTAATGAGCAGTTCTTC
V: TRBV3-1/TRBV3-2; D: .; J: TRBJ2-3; size: .; CDR3: CASSQSSSRFTDTQYF; DNA: TGTGCCAGCAGCCAATCCTCTAGCAGGTTCACAGATACGCAGTATTTT
V: TRBV7-2; D: TRBD2; J: TRBJ2-5; size: once; CDR3: CASSPRTSGRGQETQYF; DNA: TGTGCCAGCAGCCCAAGGACTAGCGGGAGAGGGCAAGAGACCCAGTACTTC
V: TRBV7-8; D: .; J: TRBJ2-2; size: .; CDR3: CASSFSAVAGELFF; DNA: TGTGCCAGCAGCTTTTCAGCGGTGGCCGGGGAGCTGTTTTTT
V: TRBV9; D: TRBD1; J: TRBJ2-2; size: .; CDR3: CASSVITGEMAGELFF; DNA: TGTGCCAGCAGCGTCATAACAGGGGAGATGGCCGGGGAGCTGTTTTTT
V: TRBV5-6; D: .; J: TRBJ1-1; size: .; CDR3: CASSLLVQGTEAFF; DNA: TGTGCCAGCAGCTTGCTTGTCCAGGGAACTGAAGCTTTCTTT
V: TRBV27; D: TRBD1; J: TRBJ2-7; size: .; CDR3: CASGGQGANEQYF; DNA: TGTGCCAGCGGCGGACAGGGGGCAAACGAGCAGTACTTC
V: TRBV9; D: .; J: TRBJ2-3; size: .; CDR3: CASSVVQGGADTQYF; DNA: TGTGCCAGCAGCGTCGTGCAGGGAGGCGCAGATACGCAGTATTTT
V: TRBV18; D: .; J: TRBJ1-2; size: .; CDR3: CASSQSSNYGYTF; DNA: TGTGCCAGCTCACAGTCTAGTAACTATGGCTACACCTTC
V: TRBV6-5; D: .; J: TRBJ1-3; size: .; CDR3: CASSSPSAGENTIYF; DNA: TGTGCCAGCAGTTCACCTTCAGCAGGGGAGAACACCATATATTTT
V: TRBV6-2/TRBV6-3; D: .; J: TRBJ2-7; size: .; CDR3: CASSYSYYEQYF; DNA: TGTGCCAGCAGTTACTCTTACTACGAGCAGTACTTC
V: TRBV29-1; D: .; J: TRBJ2-1; size: few; CDR3: CSVELARSYNEQFF; DNA: TGCAGCGTTGAACTAGCGAGATCCTACAATGAGCAGTTCTTC
V: TRBV6-5; D: TRBD1; J: TRBJ1-1; size: few; CDR3: CASSYSQGANTEAFF; DNA: TGTGCCAGCAGTTACTCACAGGGGGCGAACACTGAAGCTTTCTTT
V: TRBV28; D: TRBD2; J: TRBJ2-5; size: .; CDR3: CASSSGLAGDETQYF; DNA: TGTGCCAGCAGTTCCGGACTAGCGGGAGATGAGACCCAGTACTTC
V: TRBV2; D: TRBD1; J: TRBJ2-2; size: .; CDR3: CASAGQGATGELFF; DNA: TGTGCCAGCGCGGGACAGGGGGCCACCGGGGAGCTGTTTTTT
V: TRBV7-9; D: .; J: TRBJ1-2; size: .; CDR3: CASSERILEGYTF; DNA: TGTGCCAGCAGCGAAAGAATCCTCGAGGGCTACACCTTC
V: TRBV27; D: TRBD2; J: TRBJ2-7; size: .; CDR3: CASRESGIRLYEQYF; DNA: TGTGCCAGCAGGGAGAGCGGGATCCGACTCTACGAGCAGTACTTC
V: TRBV7-2; D: .; J: TRBJ2-7; size: .; CDR3: CASSPDRKQYF; DNA: TGTGCCAGCAGCCCCGACAGGAAGCAGTACTTC
V: TRBV21-1; D: .; J: TRBJ2-3; size: .; CDR3: CASSKVGLAIVPDTQYF; DNA: TGTGCCAGCAGCAAAGTGGGACTAGCGATTGTCCCAGATACGCAGTATTTT
V: TRBV5-8; D: TRBD1; J: TRBJ2-2; size: .; CDR3: CASSVDRVDTGELFF; DNA: TGTGCCAGCAGCGTAGACAGGGTGGACACCGGGGAGCTGTTTTTT
V: TRBV9; D: TRBD1; J: TRBJ2-2; size: .; CDR3: CASSGWTGRTGELFF; DNA: TGTGCCAGCAGCGGGTGGACAGGGAGAACCGGGGAGCTGTTTTTT
V: TRBV30; D: .; J: TRBJ2-3; size: .; CDR3: CAWSVGDFASTDTQYF; DNA: TGTGCCTGGAGTGTAGGGGACTTCGCTAGCACAGATACGCAGTATTTT
V: TRBV7-2; D: .; J: TRBJ2-2; size: .; CDR3: CASSLRQAAGELFF; DNA: TGTGCCAGCAGCCTTAGACAGGCGGCCGGGGAGCTGTTTTTT
V: TRBV7-8; D: .; J: TRBJ1-5; size: .; CDR3: CASSLGALNFYQPQHF; DNA: TGTGCCAGCAGCTTAGGGGCCTTGAACTTCTATCAGCCCCAGCATTTT
V: TRBV7-2; D: TRBD2; J: TRBJ2-7; size: .; CDR3: CASSLSPVAGALYEQYF; DNA: TGTGCCAGCAGCTTAAGTCCCGTAGCGGGAGCGTTGTACGAGCAGTACTTC
V: TRBV28; D: TRBD2; J: TRBJ2-1; size: .; CDR3: CASSLTSGNEQFF; DNA: TGTGCCAGCAGTTTGACTAGCGGCAATGAGCAGTTCTTC
V: TRBV7-2; D: .; J: TRBJ2-7; size: .; CDR3: CASSFEVYEQYF; DNA: TGTGCCAGCAGCTTCGAGGTCTACGAGCAGTACTTC
V: TRBV19; D: .; J: TRBJ2-4; size: .; CDR3: CASSTGDPRGKVVQYF; DNA: TGTGCCAGTAGTACCGGGGACCCCAGGGGAAAGGTAGTTCAGTACTTC
V: TRBV5-1; D: TRBD1; J: TRBJ2-5; size: .; CDR3: CASSRGTGRETQYF; DNA: TGCGCCAGCAGCCGAGGGACAGGGCGAGAGACCCAGTACTTC
V: TRBV10-3; D: TRBD1; J: TRBJ1-2; size: .; CDR3: CAITTGGQGRGYTF; DNA: TGTGCCATCACCACGGGAGGACAGGGTCGGGGCTACACCTTC